A single sample gave rise to the 21 T cell receptor beta chains below, sequenced in a study of blood T cell repertoires in COVID-19. Measured with immunoSEQ multiplex PCR; TCRdb has only the in-frame clones, and not every one. The repertoire holds just over 300,000 clones, with 85% to 90% as singletons. The sequenced sample was PBMCs or T cells enriched from blood (not recorded which). The source of these receptors is a man in his thirties or forties who had recovered from COVID-19.

The rearrangement links TRBV9 to TRBJ2-1, with 12 bases lining up with TRBD2. Germline V gene lookup returns CDR1 SGDLS and CDR2 YYNGEE. This CDR3 is 16 amino acids long. Trimming at V came to 0 bases and at J to 6 bases, leaving 4 bases not matched to a gene. The CDR3 region has the DNA TGTGCCAGCAGCGTAGAGCCTAGCGGGGGGGCCAATGAGCAGTTCTTC. Amino acids: CASSVEPSGGANEQFF.

This chain joins TRBV10-1 and TRBJ2-3; D might be TRBD1 (7 bases). Trimming removed 0 bases from V and 4 bases from J, with 14 bases in between. Germline V gene lookup returns CDR1 WNHNN and CDR2 SYGVQD (reference sequence). The CDR3 contains 16 residues. CDR3: CASSESNRGGADTQYF. The CDR3 nucleotides read TGCGCCAGCAGTGAGTCTAACAGGGGAGGCGCAGATACGCAGTATTTT.

This clone was detected once. The chain links TRBV15 to TRBJ1-1, with D hard to call. CDR3 size: 14 residues. Trimming left V 0 bases short and J 7 bases short, with 12 bases between. Germline CDR1 LNHNV, CDR2 YYDKDF (reference sequence). CDR3 DNA: TGTGCCACCAGCAGAGATCGTGCGGATTTTGAAGCTTTCTTT. Translating gives CATSRDRADFEAFF.

The chain links TRBV6-2 or TRBV6-3 to TRBJ1-2; no reliable D call. Germline CDR1 reads MNHEY; CDR2 reads SVGEGT. Trimming took off 2 bases at V and 0 bases at J, with 10 bases between the two ends. The CDR3 consists of 15 residues. In nucleotides, the CDR3 is TGTGCCAGCAGTTACCCCGGTGGAGCTAACTATGGCTACACCTTC. This codes for CASSYPGGANYGYTF.

This chain links TRBV19 with TRBJ2-1; perhaps TRBD2 as D (6 bases). The germline V and J ends were trimmed by 11 bases and 3 bases, with 17 bases remaining between them. Germline loops: CDR1 LNHDA, CDR2 SQIVND (reference sequence). This CDR3 has 14 amino acids. The CDR3: CAAGGGKSYNEQFF. The CDR3 coding sequence is TGTGCCGCTGGTGGGGGGAAAAGCTACAATGAGCAGTTCTTC.

This chain links TRBV12-3 or TRBV12-4 with TRBJ1-5; D ambiguous. The CDR3 loop spans 12 amino acids. Trimming took 6 bases from V and 5 from J, leaving 8 bases between them. CDR3 residues: CASSTRDQPQHF. CDR3 DNA sequence: TGTGCCAGCAGCACCCGGGATCAGCCCCAGCATTTT.

The chain recombines TRBV2 with TRBJ2-5, with 12 bases fitting TRBD2. V shed 6 bases and J 3 bases; nucleotides not matched to a gene: 5. This CDR3 has 15 residues. From germline, CDR1 is SNHLY and CDR2 FYNNEI. Here the CDR3 DNA reads TGTGCCAGCAGCAAACTAGCGGGGGGAGAAGAGACCCAGTACTTC. Its translation: CASSKLAGGEETQYF.

The count of this clone is one. The chain couples TRBV11-3 to TRBJ2-5, with a tentative D call TRBD1 (7 bases). In germline, CDR1 is SGHNT, CDR2 YENEEA. The CDR3 spans 15 residues. The germline V and J ends were trimmed by 5 bases and 1 base, with 14 bases remaining between them. CDR3 region: CASSPRQGGQETQYF. The CDR3 region has the DNA TGTGCCAGCAGCCCTCGACAGGGAGGCCAAGAGACCCAGTACTTC.

Here the CDR3 reads CASSLYREGNSYNSPLHF. The DNA for the CDR3 is TGTGCCAGCTCACTTTACAGGGAAGGGAACTCCTATAATTCACCCCTCCACTTT. The chain is built from TRBV18 and TRBJ1-6, with a possible D match to TRBD1 (6 bases). This CDR3 has 18 amino acids. CDR1 and CDR2 from the germline V gene are KGHSH and LQKENI. V dropped 4 bases and J dropped 0 bases, with 16 bases sitting between them.

The rearrangement uses TRBV11-2 and TRBJ2-5, with D maybe TRBD1 (5 bases). The germline CDR1 and CDR2 sequences are SGHAT and FQNNGV. V gave up 4 bases and J gave up 0 bases, with 12 bases separating them. The CDR3 totals 15 residues. This CDR3 is CASSSQGPDQETQYF. In nucleotides, the CDR3 is TGTGCCAGCAGCTCCCAGGGCCCCGACCAAGAGACCCAGTACTTC.

The rearrangement links TRBV27 to TRBJ1-1, with D tentatively TRBD1 (6 bases). The CDR3 totals 14 residues. The V end was cut by 5 bases, the J end by 5 bases, with 15 bases between. Germline-derived CDR1 and CDR2 are MNHEY and SMNVEV (reference sequence). DNA for the CDR3: TGTGCCAGCAGTCCCAGGGGATGGGAAACTGAAGCTTTCTTT. Its protein product is CASSPRGWETEAFF.

The chain carries TRBV19 and TRBJ1-6; 9 bases fit TRBD1. Germline CDR1 and CDR2: LNHDA and SQIVND (reference sequence). The CDR3 spans 14 residues. V was clipped by 7 bases and J by 9 bases; unmatched bases: 7. The CDR3 nucleotides read TGTGCCAGTACCCAAGGACAGGGGAGTTCACCCCTCCACTTT. Residues: CASTQGQGSSPLHF. The variable domain in full, with the rest retrieved from reference TRBV19 and TRBJ1-6, is DGGITQSPKYLFRKEGQNVTLSCEQNLNHDAMYWYRQDPGQGLRLIYYSQIVNDFQKGDIAEGYSVSREKKESFPLTVTSAQKNPTAFYLCASTQGQGSSPLHFGNGTRLTVT.

In its sample, this clone was seen a few times. V and J are TRBV4-2 and TRBJ2-7, with D possibly matching TRBD2 (6 bases). The CDR3 has 14 residues. The germline gives CDR1 LGHNA, CDR2 YNFKEQ. The ends were cut back, 1 base at V and 2 bases at J, with 9 bases in the middle. CDR3 nucleotide sequence: TGTGCCAGCAGCCAAGCCGGGAGCCCCTACGAGCAGTACTTC. Translation gives CASSQAGSPYEQYF.

The V call is TRBV7-2, the J call TRBJ2-7; TRBD2 might be the D (5 bases). With 8 bases removed from V and 2 bases from J, the gap between germline ends came to 19 bases. This CDR3 spans 15 amino acids. Germline V CDR1 and CDR2: SGHTA, FQGNSA. The CDR3 loop is CASSLGPAAPYEQYF. The DNA of the CDR3 is TGTGCCAGCTCCCTAGGCCCAGCGGCTCCCTACGAGCAGTACTTC. Together with reference TRBV7-2 and TRBJ2-7, the CDR3 gives the full variable domain: GAGVSQSPSNKVTEKGKDVELRCDPISGHTALYWYRQSLGQGLEFLIYFQGNSAPDKSGLPSDRFSAERTGGSVSTLTIQRTQQEDSAVYLCASSLGPAAPYEQYFGPGTRLTVT.

The V and J genes are TRBV7-9 and TRBJ2-1; 8 bases map to TRBD2. Looked up from germline, CDR1 is SEHNR and CDR2 is FQNEAQ (reference sequence). J was trimmed by 7 bases and V by 5 bases; bases with no gene match: 10. CDR3 length: 15 residues. This CDR3 reads CASSQRRASGNEQFF. The CDR3 region has the DNA TGTGCCAGCAGCCAGAGGCGGGCTAGCGGGAATGAGCAGTTCTTC.

The V and J genes are TRBV12-5 and TRBJ2-3; no clear D. This CDR3 spans 13 amino acids. Germline CDR1 and CDR2: LGHNT and FRNRAP. V lost 4 bases to trimming and J lost 6 bases, with 11 bases between them. CDR3 in DNA: TGTGCTAGTGGTTCCCCTAACGGGGATACGCAGTATTTT. Translation gives CASGSPNGDTQYF.

The chain links TRBV3-1 (or the pseudogene TRBV3-2) to TRBJ1-5, with 7 bases that match TRBD1. V lost 2 bases, J lost 6 bases, and 4 bases stayed unmatched. The length of the CDR3 is 14 residues. Germline V lookup: CDR1 LGHDT, CDR2 YNNKEL (reference sequence). CDR3 amino acids: CASSQRGLGQPQHF. In nucleotides, the CDR3 is TGTGCCAGCAGCCAAAGGGGGCTAGGTCAGCCCCAGCATTTT.

This chain joins TRBV19 and TRBJ2-2; TRBD1 matches at 9 bases. J lost 5 bases, V lost 6 bases, and 4 bases had no gene match. In germline, CDR1 is LNHDA, CDR2 SQIVND (reference sequence). There are 14 residues in the CDR3. CDR3: CASRQGAGTGELFF. The CDR3 DNA sequence: TGTGCCAGTAGACAGGGGGCCGGGACCGGGGAGCTGTTTTTT.

The gene calls are TRBV15 and TRBJ2-7, with TRBD2 matching over 10 bases. J lost 2 bases, V lost 4 bases, and 2 bases had no gene match. Germline loops: CDR1 LNHNV, CDR2 YYDKDF (reference sequence). The CDR3 has 14 amino acids. The CDR3 loop reads CATSTGLAAYEQYF. For the CDR3, the DNA is TGTGCCACCAGCACAGGACTAGCGGCCTACGAGCAGTACTTC.

The genes are TRBV27 and TRBJ1-1, with D unresolved. The V gene lost 2 bases and the J gene lost 5 bases, with 12 bases spanning the gap. The CDR3 spans 14 residues. Per the germline V gene, CDR1 is MNHEY and CDR2 is SMNVEV (reference sequence). The CDR3, as DNA: TGTGCCAGCAGTTTACAACGCATAGCGACTGAAGCTTTCTTT. Translating it yields CASSLQRIATEAFF.

This chain uses TRBV18 with TRBJ1-2; 7 bases are a match to TRBD1. The ends lost 8 bases at V and 3 bases at J; junction bases unmatched: 6. Germline assignment: CDR1 KGHSH and CDR2 LQKENI. This CDR3 is 13 amino acids long. This CDR3 reads CASGTARDYGYTF. DNA of the CDR3: TGTGCCAGCGGGACAGCTAGAGACTATGGCTACACCTTC.